This T cell receptor (beta chain) was recorded in a study of T cell responses to AZD1222 COVID-19 vaccine. The assay was immunoSEQ multiplex PCR, and TCRdb's table has in-frame clones only and misses some. The profile shows 150,000 to 200,000 clones, 85% to 95% of them singletons. V was trimmed by 5 bases and J by 9 bases, leaving 8 bases between them. The CDR3 consists of 11 residues. Germline lookup yields CDR1 MDHEN and CDR2 SYDVKM. The sequenced sample was peripheral blood, obtained on day 0 of AZD1222 vaccination. This chain joins TRBV28 and TRBJ2-1; D remains unclear. The receptor's source is an adult in good health. CDR3 region: CASSTRAEQFF. The DNA for the CDR3 is TGTGCCAGCAGTACACGTGCTGAGCAGTTCTTC.